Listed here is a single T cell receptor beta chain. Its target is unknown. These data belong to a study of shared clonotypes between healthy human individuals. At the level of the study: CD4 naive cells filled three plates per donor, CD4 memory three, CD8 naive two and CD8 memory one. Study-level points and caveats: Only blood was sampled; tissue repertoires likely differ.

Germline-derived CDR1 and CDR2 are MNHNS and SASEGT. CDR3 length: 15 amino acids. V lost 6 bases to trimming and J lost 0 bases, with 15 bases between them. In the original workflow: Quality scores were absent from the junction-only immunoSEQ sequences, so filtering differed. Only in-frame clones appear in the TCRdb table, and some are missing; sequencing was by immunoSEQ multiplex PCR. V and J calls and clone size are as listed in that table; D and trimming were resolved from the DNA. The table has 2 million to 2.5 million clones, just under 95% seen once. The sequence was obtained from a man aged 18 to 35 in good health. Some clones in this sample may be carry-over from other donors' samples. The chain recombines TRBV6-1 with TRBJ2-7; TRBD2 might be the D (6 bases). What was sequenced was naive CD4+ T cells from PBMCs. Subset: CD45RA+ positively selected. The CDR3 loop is CASSPEAGSSYEQYF. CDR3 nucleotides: TGTGCCAGCAGCCCTGAAGCGGGTAGCTCCTACGAGCAGTACTTC.